This T cell receptor beta chain is drawn from a study of cytomegalovirus exposure and HLA in healthy donors. Study-wide context: Among the 300 to 400 donors who were genotyped, 81% fell in the genetic ancestry cluster that is associated with self-reported Caucasian donors.

Unmatched junction bases numbered 5, after V lost 2 bases and J lost 1 base. This CDR3 is 16 amino acids long. The germline V gene has CDR1 SNHLY and CDR2 FYNNEI. Amplification used 60 Vbeta primers and 13 Jbeta primers. TCRdb keeps only in-frame clones here, not all; method: immunoSEQ multiplex PCR. The sample contains roughly 110,000 clones, 70% to 80% of which appear only once. Comments on this clone: Its specificity is unknown.

Overall study results and limits: Most TCR sequences were uncommon, yet certain public TCRs appeared in many donors. There were 150 to 200 TCR beta chains listed as cytomegalovirus-associated.

Sequenced material: PBMCs. V gene TRBV2 combines with J gene TRBJ1-5; 7 bases are shared with TRBD1. The source is a boy aged 5 to 17 in good health and CMV-seronegative. The CDR3, as DNA: TGTGCCAGCAGTGAAAGGGGGCCAGTAAGCAATCAGCCCCAGCATTTT. Protein sequence: CASSERGPVSNQPQHF.